This T cell receptor beta chain is from a study of CD8+CD57+ T cells in acquired aplastic anemia. Study-wide context: The sorted CD4+ and CD8+ cells yielded an average approximately 3 ug of DNA.

Sequencing involved patients with CD8+CD57+ cell expansion previously shown by flow cytometry. Prior therapy had not been administered to any patient at the time of blood sampling. Regarding the study as a whole: Patients and controls shared 25 to 30 CD8+ CDR3 sequences, which appeared highly expressed in patients and within their immunodominant clones. Patients and controls had CD8+ Simpson's diversity values that were not significantly distinct.

The CDR3 extends over 18 amino acids. Germline V lookup: CDR1 SGHRS, CDR2 YFSETQ. This clonotype has just a few counts. The target antigen is unknown. Sequence at one end of the junction differs from germline and may be a read error. TCR beta VDJ and CDR3 were profiled, and genomic DNA was the template. In TCRdb, the reads were re-called with MiXCR into one record per CDR3 protein. The table lists under 200,000 distinct CDR3 sequences, 60% to 80% of them singletons. The sequenced material came from sorted CD4+, CD8+, or CD8+CD57+ T cells (not recorded which) from PBMCs. The origin of this receptor is a human donor with aplastic anemia. V is TRBV5-1 and J is TRBJ1-6; D is ambiguous. CDR3 protein: CASSLDWGISDGGPPLHF. In DNA, the CDR3 is TGTGCCAGCAGCTTGGACTGGGGTATCTCTGACGGCGGCCCACCCCTCCACTTT.